This TCR beta chain was documented in a study of control samples from healthy donors and cancer patients. Trimming cost V 7 bases and J 9 bases, with 13 bases left between them. The CDR3 is made up of 11 amino acids. Only a few counts were recorded for this clone. Sequenced by immunoSEQ multiplex PCR; TCRdb stores in-frame clones only, minus some. The sample consists of about 130,000 clones, about 88% of them appearing once. Sample: blood. The rearrangement uses TRBV12-3 or TRBV12-4 and TRBJ2-7, with D maybe TRBD2 (5 bases). The source is a man between 45 and 60 years old in good health. CDR3 sequence (DNA): TGTGCCAGCATGAGCGGCCTGAGGCAGTACTTC. Encoded protein: CASMSGLRQYF.